The clone carrying this T cell receptor (beta chain) was seen ten or more times. Its antigen is as yet unknown. This entry belongs to a study of CD8+CD57+ T cells in acquired aplastic anemia. Study-wide context: Sorted CD4+ plus CD8+ cells gave DNA averaging about 3.2 ug.

Study results and limitations: Patients and controls shared under 35 CD8+ CDR3 sequences, which appeared highly expressed in patients and within their immunodominant clones.

J gave up 1 base and V 6 bases, and 9 bases lay outside the gene matches. The CDR3 is made up of 16 amino acids. Both TCR beta VDJ combination and CDR3 sequence profiling were carried out. Genomic DNA was the template for this profiling. A single record per CDR3 protein comes from TCRdb applying MiXCR to the reads. This sample has about 110,000 distinct CDR3 sequences, with 40% to 65% found just once. The sequence was collected from a human donor in good health, serving as a control. The genes are TRBV12-3 or TRBV12-4 and TRBJ2-5; 9 nucleotides agree with TRBD2. Specimen: sorted CD4+, CD8+, or CD8+CD57+ T cells (not recorded which) from PBMCs. In DNA form, the CDR3 reads TGTGCCAGCAGAGGAGTAGCGGGGGCCCTCCAAGAGACCCAGTACTTC. It is translated as CASRGVAGALQETQYF.